This T cell receptor beta chain appears in the sequencing data of a study of shared T cell receptors in the human thymus. Sequencing was performed with immunoSEQ multiplex PCR; in TCRdb, only in-frame clones are kept and a portion is missing. The sample carries 600,000 to 900,000 clones, roughly 85% recorded once. Germline CDR1 is WNHNN and CDR2 is SYGVQD (reference sequence). The CDR3 length is 18 residues. Trimming left V 11 bases short and J 2 bases short, with 30 bases between. These data were likewise used in another study, on human thymus T cells. That source reports: Resected material from corrective heart surgery provided the thymus tissue analysed. Among thymic and blood repertoires, usage of V and J genes appeared biased.

Specimen: thymocytes. This sequence joins TRBV10-1 and TRBJ1-2; TRBD1 might be the D (6 bases). The TCR sequence derives from a girl under three years old with a congenital heart defect. The CDR3 nucleotides are TGCGCCGGCCCACAAAGAGTCGACAGGCCTAGAAGAAACTATGGCTACACCTTC. Amino acid sequence: CAGPQRVDRPRRNYGYTF.